This entry is about one T cell receptor (beta chain). These data come from a study of CD8 T cells in Susac syndrome. Study at large: Among sequenced Susac syndrome patients, roughly six had active disease and about 8 were in remission.

Random hexamers primed reverse transcription of about 0.45 to 1 ug RNA. The TCR beta CDR3 was amplified by immunoSEQ multiplex PCR across 54 Vbeta, 13 Jbeta. TCRdb redid the calling of the immunoSEQ multiplex PCR reads with MiXCR, one entry per CDR3 protein. The table has about 140,000 distinct CDR3 sequences, over 90% seen once; the top ten hold roughly 0.15%. Sequencing targeted TCR beta in T cells from blood (CD8+ and CD4+). FACS was used to enrich TEMRA cells, whereas the CD8+ and CD4+ T cells were obtained by negative isolation. Trimming removed 1 base at V and 1 base at J, with 11 bases between. Germline V gene sequence: CDR1 MGHRA, CDR2 YSYEKL. This CDR3 region has 15 residues.

The sequencing input was CD4+ T cells from PBMCs. This chain connects TRBV4-1 to TRBJ2-7, with a tentative D call TRBD2 (6 bases). This TCR derives from a human donor with Susac syndrome. The CDR3 is CASSQVGGNSYEQYF. The CDR3 DNA reads as TGCGCCAGCAGCCAAGTTGGCGGGAATTCCTACGAGCAGTACTTC.